At least ten counts were recorded for the clone carrying this T cell receptor beta chain. The time point is: patch test 1, 2 weeks after DPC sensitization. Treatment described: therapeutic diphenylcyclopropenone sensitization with weekly scalp DPC. Via MiXCR, TCRdb re-called the RACE reads, giving one row per CDR3 protein. In the table there are 340,000 or so distinct CDR3 sequences, about 7% of which are singletons. These data belong to a study of human T cells and chemical hapten exposure. The length of the CDR3 is 19 residues. In germline, CDR1 is SGHRS, CDR2 YFSETQ. Deletions cut 5 bases from V and 0 bases from J, with 21 bases between.

This specimen was whole blood, taken in connection with sensitization to the hapten diphenylcyclopropenone (DPC). The origin of this receptor is a woman under 30 with alopecia areata. Some clones in this sample may be carry-over from other donors' samples. V gene TRBV5-1 combines with J gene TRBJ2-6; either TRBD1 or TRBD2 may supply D (5 bases each). The CDR3 protein is CASRYGATLLSSGANVLTF. The CDR3 nucleotides read TGCGCCAGCAGATACGGGGCCACCTTATTGAGCTCTGGGGCCAACGTCCTGACTTTC.